The present T cell receptor (beta chain) was sequenced within a study of cytomegalovirus exposure and HLA in healthy donors. Overall study findings and caveats: In vitro assays verified that three CMV-associated chains recognized CMV antigens specifically.

Germline V gene sequence: CDR1 LNHDA, CDR2 SQIVND (reference sequence). Trimming removed 6 bases from V and 2 bases from J; junction bases left unmatched: 10. The CDR3 sequence is 16 residues long. Comment on this clone: The antigen remains undetermined.

13 Jbeta primers and 60 Vbeta primers were used for the PCR. Sequencing used immunoSEQ multiplex PCR; TCRdb keeps in-frame clones, though not all of them. The table has about 150,000 clones, 61% seen once. The TCR comes from a male donor in good health and CMV-seronegative. The sequenced sample was PBMCs. The chain carries TRBV19 and TRBJ1-5; 7 bases align to TRBD1. CDR3 nucleotides: TGTGCCAGTAGGGGACAGCGAACTGGGGGCAATCAGCCCCAGCATTTT. Amino acids: CASRGQRTGGNQPQHF.